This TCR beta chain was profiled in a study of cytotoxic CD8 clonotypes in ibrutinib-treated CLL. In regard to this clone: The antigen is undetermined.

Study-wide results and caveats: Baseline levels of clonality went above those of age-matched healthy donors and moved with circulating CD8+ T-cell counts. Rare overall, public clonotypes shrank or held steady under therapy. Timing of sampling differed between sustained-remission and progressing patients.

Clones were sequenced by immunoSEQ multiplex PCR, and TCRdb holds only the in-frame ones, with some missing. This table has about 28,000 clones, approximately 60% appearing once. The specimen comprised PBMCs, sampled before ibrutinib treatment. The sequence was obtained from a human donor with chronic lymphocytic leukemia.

As DNA, the CDR3 is TGTGCCAGCAGCTTGGCCTCAGTGAACACTGAAGCTTTCTTT. Translation gives CASSLASVNTEAFF. This chain joins TRBV5-4 and TRBJ1-1, with D unresolved. CDR3 length: 14 amino acids. The germline gives CDR1 SGHNT, CDR2 YYREEE (reference sequence). V gave up 0 bases and J gave up 0 bases, with 6 bases separating them.